Below, 4 T cell receptor beta chains from the same sample are listed, as sequenced in a study of technical replicates of blood from a few donors. Data came from immunoSEQ multiplex PCR; TCRdb stores just in-frame clones and leaves some out. The profile shows 55,000 to 75,000 clones, roughly 91% of them singletons. Sequencing was performed on PBMCs. These TCRs come from a human donor in good health. Some clones in this sample may be carry-over from other donors' samples.

This chain joins TRBV4-3 and TRBJ2-7; D unclear. The CDR3 has 14 residues. The V end lost 1 base, the J end lost 0 bases, and 7 bases lay between the germline ends. CDR1 LGHNA and CDR2 YSLEER come from the germline V gene. This CDR3 is CASSQAFSSYEQYF. The CDR3 DNA reads as TGCGCCAGCAGCCAAGCGTTTAGCTCCTACGAGCAGTACTTC.

This clone was seen only a few times. V gene TRBV4-1 combines with J gene TRBJ2-1; no reliable D call. The CDR3 spans 15 residues. The V end lost 3 bases, the J end lost 3 bases, and 12 bases lay between the germline ends. Per germline, CDR1 MGHRA and CDR2 YSYEKL. DNA for the CDR3: TGCGCCAGCAGCCAGCTCCCCACATTCTACAATGAGCAGTTCTTC. This sequence encodes CASSQLPTFYNEQFF.

The chain joins TRBV23-1 to TRBJ1-6; the D gene is possibly TRBD1 (5 bases). TRBV23-1 is marked as an open reading frame, function uncertain. CDR3 length: 16 amino acids. V was pared by 6 bases and J by 1 base, with 13 bases between. The CDR3 DNA is TGCGCCAGCAGGACAGTTCGGGCGTCCTATAATTCACCCCTCCACTTT. It encodes CASRTVRASYNSPLHF.

The chain has TRBV7-2 and TRBJ2-5; D unresolved. The germline gives CDR1 SGHTA, CDR2 FQGNSA. Trimming left V 3 bases short and J 2 bases short, with 4 bases between. The CDR3 is made up of 12 amino acids. This CDR3 reads CASSFLQETQYF. The CDR3 nucleotides read TGTGCCAGCAGCTTCCTACAAGAGACCCAGTACTTC.